This TCR beta chain was identified during a study of T cell responses to AZD1222 COVID-19 vaccine (dated by TCRdb to about 2021). Background on the whole study: Because spike-specific TCR depth and breadth did not differ between the two schedules, AZD1222 recipients who got a second dose at roughly 4 weeks were pooled with those who got a second dose at roughly 12 weeks. TCR sequencing covered roughly 230 trial participants: 200 to 210 given two doses of AZD1222 and some 25 given two doses of MenACWY control vaccine. Trial participants were enrolled by age into subgroups of 18-55, 56-69 and 70-plus years, and roughly 160, 29 and 62 TCR-sequenced participants, respectively, were included in these subgroups.

For this clone: Its target antigen remains unknown. The sample holds no much larger clone one base away, and base qualities are not on file.

The CDR3 regions of human TCRbeta chains were subjected to immunosequencing. The original methods were these. Repertoire TCRs were matched against a reference library of SARS-CoV-2-specific TCRs generated with the MIRA antigen-specificity platform. Breadth meant the fraction of unique TCRs that were SARS-CoV-2-associated, whereas depth meant the fraction of total T cells that were SARS-CoV-2-associated. Using the MIRA data, each spike-specific TCR was assigned both to the spike region to which the TCR was reactive and to a CD4 or CD8 class. Log10-transformed breadth and depth values were compared by one-way ANOVA with Sidak's multiple comparisons tests. Drawn from immuneACCESS, this table holds only the in-frame rearrangements with V and J called that TCRdb kept. Clones are partly lost; checked studies trace under half to an unresolved V gene and leave the rest unexplained. For V, J and clone size, that table is used; D and trimming come from the DNA. The sample contains under 55,000 clones, about 86% of them found a single time. 10% of the sample comes from the top ten.

Explained via the paper, the time point label denotes: baseline before first vaccination. Vaccinee samples came from UK trials COV001 and COV002, including a single-blind randomized controlled phase 2/3 trial of AZD1222 (ChAdOx1 nCoV-19) in healthy adults. For TCRbeta chain sequencing, PBMC samples from trial participants were taken at day 0 and at day 28 after the second dose. The investigation overall reported the following: Participants were mostly white British, with more females than males. The authors suggested clonal diversity may have been underestimated. Because no day 14 peak-response samples were available, repertoires were characterized only after the peak T cell response. Conclusions about previously exposed vaccinees were limited because only six AZD1222 recipients were SARS-CoV-2 seropositive at baseline. Vaccine-associated CD4 TCRs spanned the whole spike protein, with dominant responses in regions 160-218 and 743-854. Reportedly, almost half of the unique spike-specific TCRs recognized epitopes lying outside the regions that are mutated in the B.1.351 and B.1.1.7 variants. After two AZD1222 doses, both the breadth and the depth of spike-specific TCRs were significantly higher than at day 0 and than in MenACWY recipients. The 56-69-year group was small, and its depth increase did not reach significance, likely because of low power.

Germline trimming amounts to 0 bases on V and 9 bases on J, with 5 as the count of junction bases outside the gene matches. Reading the germline V gene (reference sequence) gives CDR1 GTSNPN and CDR2 SVGIG. The CDR3 goes from the cysteine to the phenylalanine over 13 residues. Kept here is only the CDR3 DNA, which spans 39 bases and is read in frame from base 1. Source: peripheral blood, taken on day 0 of AZD1222 vaccination. The sequence was obtained from an adult in good health. The rearranged segments are TRBV30 and TRBJ2-1, with 7 bases matching TRBD1. The CDR3 protein sequence reads: CAWSVGDRTEQFF. DNA sequence: TGTGCCTGGAGTGTAGGGGACAGAACTGAGCAGTTCTTC.